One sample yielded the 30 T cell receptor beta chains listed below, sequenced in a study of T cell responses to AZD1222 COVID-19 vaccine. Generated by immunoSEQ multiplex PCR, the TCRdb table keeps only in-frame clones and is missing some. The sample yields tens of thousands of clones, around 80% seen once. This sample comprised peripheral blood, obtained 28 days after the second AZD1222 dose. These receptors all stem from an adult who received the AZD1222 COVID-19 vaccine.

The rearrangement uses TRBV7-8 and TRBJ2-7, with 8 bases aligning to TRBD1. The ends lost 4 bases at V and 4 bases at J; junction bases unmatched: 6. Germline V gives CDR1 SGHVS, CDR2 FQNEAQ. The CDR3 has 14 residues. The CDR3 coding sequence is TGTGCCAGCAGCTCCCGGACAGGGTGGTACGAGCAGTACTTC. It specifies CASSSRTGWYEQYF. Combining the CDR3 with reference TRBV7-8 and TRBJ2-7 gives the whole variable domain GAGVSQSPRYKVAKRGQDVALRCDPISGHVSLFWYQQALGQGPEFLTYFQNEAQLDKSGLPSDRFFAERPEGSVSTLKIQRTQQEDSAVYLCASSSRTGWYEQYFGPGTRLTVT.

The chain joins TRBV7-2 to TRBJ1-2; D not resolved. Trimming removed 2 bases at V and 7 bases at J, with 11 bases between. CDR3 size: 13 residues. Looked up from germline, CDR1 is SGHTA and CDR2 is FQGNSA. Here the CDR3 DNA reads TGTGCCAGCAGCTTATGGACGGAAGGTGGCTACACCTTC. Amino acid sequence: CASSLWTEGGYTF.

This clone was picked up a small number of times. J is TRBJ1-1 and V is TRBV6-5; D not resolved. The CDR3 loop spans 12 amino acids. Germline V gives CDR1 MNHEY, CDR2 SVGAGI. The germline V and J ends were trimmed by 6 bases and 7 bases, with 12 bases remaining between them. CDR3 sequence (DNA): TGTGCCAGCAGCCCCACCCCACTTGAAGCTTTCTTT. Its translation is CASSPTPLEAFF.

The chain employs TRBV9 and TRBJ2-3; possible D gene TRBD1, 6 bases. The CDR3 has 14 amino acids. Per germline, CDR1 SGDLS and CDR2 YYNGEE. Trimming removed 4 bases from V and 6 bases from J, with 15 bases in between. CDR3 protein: CASSTQQGSDTQYF. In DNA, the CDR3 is TGTGCCAGCAGCACCCAACAGGGTTCGGATACGCAGTATTTT.

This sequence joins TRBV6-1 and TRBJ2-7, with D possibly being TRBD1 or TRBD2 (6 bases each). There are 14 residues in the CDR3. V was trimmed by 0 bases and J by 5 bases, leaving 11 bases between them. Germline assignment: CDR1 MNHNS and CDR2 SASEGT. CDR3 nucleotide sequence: TGTGCCAGCAGTGAAGCCTGGGGGGCGGACGAGCAGTACTTC. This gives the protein CASSEAWGADEQYF.

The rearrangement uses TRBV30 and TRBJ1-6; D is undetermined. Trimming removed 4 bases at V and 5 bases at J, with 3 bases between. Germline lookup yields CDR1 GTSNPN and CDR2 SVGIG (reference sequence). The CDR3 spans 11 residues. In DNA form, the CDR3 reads TGTGCCTGGACCGATAATTCACCCCTCCACTTT. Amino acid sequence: CAWTDNSPLHF.

The CDR3 region is CASSYRTGGGYTF. CDR3 nucleotide sequence: TGTGCCAGCAGTTACCGGACAGGGGGAGGCTACACCTTC. The J gene is TRBJ1-2, the V gene TRBV12-3 or TRBV12-4; TRBD1 agrees at 10 bases. The CDR3 runs to 13 residues. With V trimmed by 4 bases and J by 8 bases, 4 bases remained unmatched.

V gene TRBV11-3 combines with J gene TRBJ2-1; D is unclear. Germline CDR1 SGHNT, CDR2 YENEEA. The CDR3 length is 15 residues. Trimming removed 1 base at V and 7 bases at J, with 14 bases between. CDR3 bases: TGTGCCAGCAGCTTAGTGGGGTCTGGGCGGAATGAGCAGTTCTTC. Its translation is CASSLVGSGRNEQFF.

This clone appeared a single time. CDR3 DNA sequence: TGTGCCAGCAGCCAACTAGGACCTTACGAGCAGTACTTC. Translating gives CASSQLGPYEQYF. This chain joins TRBV3-1 (or the pseudogene TRBV3-2) and TRBJ2-7; D unclear. This CDR3 has 13 amino acids. Trimming left V 2 bases short and J 4 bases short, with 9 bases between. Germline V gene data show CDR1 as LGHDT and CDR2 as YNNKEL (reference sequence).

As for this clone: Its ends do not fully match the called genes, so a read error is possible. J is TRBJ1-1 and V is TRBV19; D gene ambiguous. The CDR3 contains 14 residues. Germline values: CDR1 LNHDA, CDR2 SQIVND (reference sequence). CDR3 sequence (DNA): TGTGCCAGTAGTAACGGGCGGGGTGACGGCCCGCACATCTTT. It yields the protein CASSNGRGDGPHIF.

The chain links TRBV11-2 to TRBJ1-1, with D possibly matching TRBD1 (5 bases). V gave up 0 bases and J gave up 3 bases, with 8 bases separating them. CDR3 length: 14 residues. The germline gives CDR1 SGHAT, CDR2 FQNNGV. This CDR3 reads CASSLDGGDTEAFF. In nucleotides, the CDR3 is TGTGCCAGCAGCTTAGATGGGGGGGACACTGAAGCTTTCTTT.

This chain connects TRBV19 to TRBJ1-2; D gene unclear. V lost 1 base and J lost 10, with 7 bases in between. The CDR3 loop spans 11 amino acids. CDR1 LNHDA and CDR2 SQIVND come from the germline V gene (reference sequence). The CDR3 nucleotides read TGTGCCAGTAGTATAGGATGGGACTACACCTTC. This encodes CASSIGWDYTF.

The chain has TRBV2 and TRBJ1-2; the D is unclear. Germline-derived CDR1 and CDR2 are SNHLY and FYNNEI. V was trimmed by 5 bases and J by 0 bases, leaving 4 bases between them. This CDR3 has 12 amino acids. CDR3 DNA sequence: TGTGCCAGCAGTAAGACTAACTATGGCTACACCTTC. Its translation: CASSKTNYGYTF.

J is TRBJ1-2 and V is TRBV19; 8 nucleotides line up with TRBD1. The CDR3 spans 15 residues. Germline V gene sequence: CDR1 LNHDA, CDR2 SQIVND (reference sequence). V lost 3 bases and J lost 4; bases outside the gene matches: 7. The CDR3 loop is CASSMGPGGVYGYTF. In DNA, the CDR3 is TGTGCCAGTAGTATGGGTCCAGGGGGCGTCTATGGCTACACCTTC.

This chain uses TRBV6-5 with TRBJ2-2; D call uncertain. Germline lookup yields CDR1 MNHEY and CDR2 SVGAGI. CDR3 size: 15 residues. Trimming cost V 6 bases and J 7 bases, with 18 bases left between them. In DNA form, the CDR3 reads TGTGCCAGCAGGGACCCTGTCCCCCGGTACGGGGAGCTGTTTTTT. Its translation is CASRDPVPRYGELFF.

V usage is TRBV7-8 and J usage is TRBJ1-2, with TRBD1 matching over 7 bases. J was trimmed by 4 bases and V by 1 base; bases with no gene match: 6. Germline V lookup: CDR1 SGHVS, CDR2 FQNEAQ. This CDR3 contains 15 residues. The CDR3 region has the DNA TGTGCCAGCAGCTTAGAAGGGGGCCAGGGCTATGGCTACACCTTC. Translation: CASSLEGGQGYGYTF.

In DNA form, the CDR3 reads TGTGCCAGCAGCTCTCGGGATAATTCACCCCTCCACTTT. This translates into CASSSRDNSPLHF. The chain employs TRBV5-6 and TRBJ1-6; D uncertain. The CDR3 contains 13 residues. The germline V gene encodes CDR1 SGHDT and CDR2 YYEEEE. V was pared by 3 bases and J by 5 bases, with 6 bases between.

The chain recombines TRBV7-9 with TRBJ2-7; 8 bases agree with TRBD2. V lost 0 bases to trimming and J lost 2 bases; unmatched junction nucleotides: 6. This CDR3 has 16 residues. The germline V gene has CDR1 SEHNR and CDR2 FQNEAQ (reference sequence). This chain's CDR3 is CASSLAHGLATYEQYF. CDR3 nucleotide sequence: TGTGCCAGCAGCTTAGCGCACGGACTAGCTACCTACGAGCAGTACTTC.

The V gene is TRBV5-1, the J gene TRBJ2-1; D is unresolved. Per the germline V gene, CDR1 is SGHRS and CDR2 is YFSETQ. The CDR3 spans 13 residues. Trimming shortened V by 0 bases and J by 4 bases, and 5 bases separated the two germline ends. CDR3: CASSLGLYNEQFF. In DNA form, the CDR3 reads TGCGCCAGCAGCTTGGGACTTTACAATGAGCAGTTCTTC. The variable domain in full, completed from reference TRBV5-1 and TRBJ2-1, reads KAGVTQTPRYLIKTRGQQVTLSCSPISGHRSVSWYQQTPGQGLQFLFEYFSETQRNKGNFPGRFSGRQFSNSRSEMNVSTLELGDSALYLCASSLGLYNEQFFGPGTRLTVL.

Here the CDR3 DNA reads TGTGCCAGCAGCCCGTTCATTGAGGGGGCGCGAACCGGGGAGCTGTTTTTT. Its protein product is CASSPFIEGARTGELFF. V gene TRBV7-6 combines with J gene TRBJ2-2; TRBD1 aligns across 7 bases. The CDR3 totals 17 residues. Looked up from germline, CDR1 is SGHVS and CDR2 is FNYEAQ. V was pared by 5 bases and J by 5 bases, with 14 bases of the junction left unmatched.

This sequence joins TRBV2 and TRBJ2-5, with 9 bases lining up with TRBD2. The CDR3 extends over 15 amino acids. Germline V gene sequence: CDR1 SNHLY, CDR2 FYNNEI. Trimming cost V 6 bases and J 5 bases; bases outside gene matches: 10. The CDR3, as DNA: TGTGCCAGCAGCGGGACTAGCTCGGATCGGGAGACCCAGTACTTC. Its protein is CASSGTSSDRETQYF. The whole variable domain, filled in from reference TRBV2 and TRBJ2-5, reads EPEVTQTPSHQVTQMGQEVILRCVPISNHLYFYWYRQILGQKVEFLVSFYNNEISEKSEIFDDQFSVERPDGSNFTLKIRSTKLEDSAMYFCASSGTSSDRETQYFGPGTRLLVL.

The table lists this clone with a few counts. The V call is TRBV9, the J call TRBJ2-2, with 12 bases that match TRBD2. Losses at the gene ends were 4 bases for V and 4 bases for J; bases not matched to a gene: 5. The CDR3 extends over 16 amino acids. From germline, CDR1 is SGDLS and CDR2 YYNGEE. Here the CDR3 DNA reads TGTGCCAGCAGCCCGCGACTAGCGGGAGCCACCGGGGAGCTGTTTTTT. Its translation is CASSPRLAGATGELFF.

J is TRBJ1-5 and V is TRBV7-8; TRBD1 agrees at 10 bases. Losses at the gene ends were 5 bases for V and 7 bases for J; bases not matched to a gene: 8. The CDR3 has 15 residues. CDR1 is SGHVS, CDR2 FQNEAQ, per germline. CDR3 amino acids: CASSDDRGLGQPQHF. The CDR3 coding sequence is TGTGCCAGCAGCGACGACAGGGGGCTGGGCCAGCCCCAGCATTTT.

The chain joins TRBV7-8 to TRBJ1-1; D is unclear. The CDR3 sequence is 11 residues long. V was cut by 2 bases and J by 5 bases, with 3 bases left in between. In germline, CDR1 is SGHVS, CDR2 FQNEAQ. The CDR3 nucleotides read TGTGCCAGCAGCTTAAAAACTGAAGCTTTCTTT. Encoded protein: CASSLKTEAFF.

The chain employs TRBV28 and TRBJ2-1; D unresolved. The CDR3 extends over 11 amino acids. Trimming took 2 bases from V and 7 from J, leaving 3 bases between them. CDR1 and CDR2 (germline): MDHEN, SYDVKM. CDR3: CASSLLNEQFF. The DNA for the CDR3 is TGTGCCAGCAGTTTACTAAATGAGCAGTTCTTC.

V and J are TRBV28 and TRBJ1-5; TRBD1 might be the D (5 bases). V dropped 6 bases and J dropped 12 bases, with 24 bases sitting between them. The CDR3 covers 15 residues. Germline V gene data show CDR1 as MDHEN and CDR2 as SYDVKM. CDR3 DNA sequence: TGTGCCAGCAGGGAACCGGGACTGCTCCCAGGTGTCCAGCATTTT. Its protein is CASREPGLLPGVQHF.

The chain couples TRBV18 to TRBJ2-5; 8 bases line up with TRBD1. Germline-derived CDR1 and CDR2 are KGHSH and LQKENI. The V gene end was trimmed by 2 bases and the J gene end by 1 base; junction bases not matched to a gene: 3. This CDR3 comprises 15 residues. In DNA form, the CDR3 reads TGTGCCAGCTCACCAATGGGACAGGTCCAAGAGACCCAGTACTTC. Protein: CASSPMGQVQETQYF. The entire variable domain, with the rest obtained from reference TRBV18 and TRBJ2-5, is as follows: NAGVMQNPRHLVRRRGQEARLRCSPMKGHSHVYWYRQLPEEGLKFMVYLQKENIIDESGMPKERFSAEFPKEGPSILRIQQVVRGDSAAYFCASSPMGQVQETQYFGPGTRLLVL.

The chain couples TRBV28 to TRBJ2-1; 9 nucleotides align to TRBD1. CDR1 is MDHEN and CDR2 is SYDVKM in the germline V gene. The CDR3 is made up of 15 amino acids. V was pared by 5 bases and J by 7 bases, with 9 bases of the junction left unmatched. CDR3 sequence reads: CASSPYRGLGNEQFF. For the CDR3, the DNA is TGTGCCAGCAGTCCCTACAGGGGGCTCGGGAATGAGCAGTTCTTC.

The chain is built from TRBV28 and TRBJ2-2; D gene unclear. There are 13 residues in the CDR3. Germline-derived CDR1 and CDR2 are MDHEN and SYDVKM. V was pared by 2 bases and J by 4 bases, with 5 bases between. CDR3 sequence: CASSLQATGELFF. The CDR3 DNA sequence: TGTGCCAGCAGTTTACAGGCCACCGGGGAGCTGTTTTTT.

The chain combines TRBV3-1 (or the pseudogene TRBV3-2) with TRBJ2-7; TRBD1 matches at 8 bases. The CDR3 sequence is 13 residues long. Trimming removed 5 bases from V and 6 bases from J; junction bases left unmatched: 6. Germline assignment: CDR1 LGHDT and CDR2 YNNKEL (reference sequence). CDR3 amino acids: CASSSIDRGEQYF. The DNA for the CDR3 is TGTGCCAGCAGCTCTATCGACAGGGGCGAGCAGTACTTC.